Listed below are T cell receptor beta chains from one sample, sequenced in a study of spatial heterogeneity in lung cancer. TCRdb re-derived calls from the 5' RACE reads in MiXCR, one entry per CDR3 protein. The sample lists about 23,000 distinct CDR3 sequences; 4% to 5% were seen once. This specimen consisted of PBMCs, obtained at surgery. Every receptor here comes from a male donor with early-stage non-small cell lung cancer. Each CDR3 is given with its conserved first and last residue. D genes are given only for firm matches. Clone size is shown for a subset of rows, as once, few, many or a class of expanded clone.

cdr3_nt cdr3_aa j_call v_call d_call clone_size
TGTGCCAGCAGGGAAAAAATTCAGTACTTC CASREKIQYF TRBJ2-4 TRBV6-6 - medium-sized
TGCAGTGCTAGCTCGGGACTAGCGGGAGGGCATGAGCAGTTCTTC CSASSGLAGGHEQFF TRBJ2-1 TRBV20-1 TRBD2 many
TGTGCCAGCAGCCATTTCCTAGCGGGAGAGTCCAATGAGCAGTTCTTC CASSHFLAGESNEQFF TRBJ2-1 TRBV4-2 TRBD2 many
TGCGCCAGCAGCCAAGATATTGGCGGGGCCTCCTACAATGAGCAGTTCTTC CASSQDIGGASYNEQFF TRBJ2-1 TRBV4-3 - many
TGTGCCAGCTCATCGGGACAGGGGGAAAAACTGTTTTTT CASSSGQGEKLFF TRBJ1-4 TRBV18 TRBD1 many
TGCAGTGCTAGATCGGGCGGGATGTCCTACGAGCAGTACTTC CSARSGGMSYEQYF TRBJ2-7 TRBV20-1 - -
TGTGCCAGCAGTAGCCAGGGAGACCTCTATGGCTACACCTTC CASSSQGDLYGYTF TRBJ1-2 TRBV6-5 - many
TGTGCCAGCAGTTTAGCGGGAGGGCCCTACGAGCAGTACTTC CASSLAGGPYEQYF TRBJ2-7 TRBV28 TRBD2 many
TGTGCCAGCAGCTCCCGTGTGGAGGCTTTCTTT CASSSRVEAFF TRBJ1-1 TRBV7-2 - many
TGCGCCAGCAGCCAAGACAGGGGGCAATATAATTCACCCCTCCACTTT CASSQDRGQYNSPLHF TRBJ1-6 TRBV4-1 TRBD1 many
TGTGCCAGCAGTCCCGGGGGGGGGACGCGTTTTTATGGCTACACCTTC CASSPGGGTRFYGYTF TRBJ1-2 TRBV27 - many
TGTGCCAGCTCACTATCCAGGACAGGGGACTATGGCTACACCTTC CASSLSRTGDYGYTF TRBJ1-2 TRBV18 TRBD1 -
TGTGCCAGCAGCCCGATCAGCGCGGGGGCCGACTATGGCTACACCTTC CASSPISAGADYGYTF TRBJ1-2 TRBV7-2 - many
TGTGCCAGCAGCACTAGCGGGGGGCCTACTCTGTTCTTC CASSTSGGPTLFF TRBJ2-1 TRBV7-3 TRBD2 many
TGTGCCAGCAGTCACACAGATACGCAGTATTTT CASSHTDTQYF TRBJ2-3 TRBV5-5 - many
TGCAGTGCCCCGCTGTGGCTAGCGGGACTGAACAATGAGCAGTTCTTC CSAPLWLAGLNNEQFF TRBJ2-1 TRBV20-1 TRBD2 many
TGTGCCAGCAGGTCCGGGGGCCTGAGCTCCTACAATGAGCAGTTCTTC CASRSGGLSSYNEQFF TRBJ2-1 TRBV6-2/TRBV6-3 - medium-sized
TGCAGTGCTAGTCGGGAAAGCTCCTACGAGCAGTACTTC CSASRESSYEQYF TRBJ2-7 TRBV20-1 - few
TGTGCCAGCAGCCAAGATACGGCGGGGCTGAGCGAGCAGTACTTC CASSQDTAGLSEQYF TRBJ2-7 TRBV3-1 - many
TGCGCCAGCAGCTTGGAGGGGACAGGGATTCCTAATGAAAAACTGTTTTTT CASSLEGTGIPNEKLFF TRBJ1-4 TRBV5-1 TRBD1 many
TGTGCCAGCAGCCAAGAGGTCGCAGATACGCAGTATTTT CASSQEVADTQYF TRBJ2-3 TRBV4-2 - many
TGCAGCGTTAAGAGGTTTTTTCGCTCTGGAAACACCATATATTTT CSVKRFFRSGNTIYF TRBJ1-3 TRBV29-1 - many
TGTGCCATCAGTGAGTCGAAGGCAGCCTACGAGCAGTACTTC CAISESKAAYEQYF TRBJ2-7 TRBV10-3 - many
TGCAGTGCTCCCACCCCCGAGCGGGGAGGATACAATGAGCAGTTCTTC CSAPTPERGGYNEQFF TRBJ2-1 TRBV20-1 TRBD2 many
TGTGCCATCAGTGATTCGGCGGATTACGAGCAGTACTTC CAISDSADYEQYF TRBJ2-7 TRBV10-3 - many
TGTGCTAGTGGTTTGGTTAGGGTGACAGGGCTGCGTGAAAAACTGTTTTTT CASGLVRVTGLREKLFF TRBJ1-4 TRBV12-5 TRBD1 many
TGCAGCGTTATGGGGTCTGGGGCCAACGTCCTGACTTTC CSVMGSGANVLTF TRBJ2-6 TRBV29-1 - medium-sized
TGCAGTGCTAGTCCCCCCAGGGGGATGAACACTGAAGCTTTCTTT CSASPPRGMNTEAFF TRBJ1-1 TRBV20-1 TRBD1 many
TGTGCCAGCAGCCTCAACCAGGGGGCCCTCACCGGGGAGCTGTTTTTT CASSLNQGALTGELFF TRBJ2-2 TRBV12-3/TRBV12-4 TRBD1 many
TGTGCCAGCAGTCCTAACAGGATCGTCAACACCGGGGAGCTGTTTTTT CASSPNRIVNTGELFF TRBJ2-2 TRBV7-9 - many
TGTGCCAGCACCCGGACAGGGGGAAGCGAGCAGTACTTC CASTRTGGSEQYF TRBJ2-7 TRBV6-2/TRBV6-3 TRBD1 many
TGTGCCAGCAGTTTCGGGACAGGGGTGCGTGAAAAACTGTTTTTT CASSFGTGVREKLFF TRBJ1-4 TRBV28 TRBD1 few
TGCGCCAGCGGAAGCGGGAGTGGCGAGCAGTACTTC CASGSGSGEQYF TRBJ2-7 TRBV10-2 TRBD2 many
TGTGCCAGCAGTCCGGTGGGCGGGACAAGCTTCACCGGGGAGCTGTTTTTT CASSPVGGTSFTGELFF TRBJ2-2 TRBV3-1 - medium-sized
TGCGCCAGCAGCTTGGAACCCCCGCGCGAGCAGTACTTC CASSLEPPREQYF TRBJ2-7 TRBV5-1 - many
TGTGCCAGCGGGGGCAACCAAGAGACCCAGTACTTC CASGGNQETQYF TRBJ2-5 TRBV7-2 - many
TGTGCCAGCAGTTACTCACCCGGACAGGCGGATTCACCCCTCCACTTT CASSYSPGQADSPLHF TRBJ1-6 TRBV6-2/TRBV6-3 TRBD1 medium-sized
TGCAGTGCTAGAGATCAGACACCAAATCAGCCCCAGCATTTT CSARDQTPNQPQHF TRBJ1-5 TRBV20-1 - many
TGTGCCAGCTCGCCTGGGAGTGGTGCATGGGAGACCCAGTACTTC CASSPGSGAWETQYF TRBJ2-5 TRBV6-5 - many
TGTGCCAGCAGTTTGGATGGGGTTGTCTCCAGCTCCTACGAGCAGTACTTC CASSLDGVVSSSYEQYF TRBJ2-7 TRBV28 - many
TGCAGTGCTAGAGAATTAAGAAAAGGGGGCGGTCATAACTATGGCTACACCTTC CSARELRKGGGHNYGYTF TRBJ1-2 TRBV20-1 TRBD1 -
TGCGCCAGCAGCCAACCGACAGGGGTTCAGCCCCAGCATTTT CASSQPTGVQPQHF TRBJ1-5 TRBV4-1 TRBD1 many
TGTGCCAGCAGTGAATATGGGGCAGGGTTT CASSEYGAGF TRBJ1-1 TRBV6-1 - many
TGTGCCAGCAGTCTCAACCCTAATGAAAAACTGTTTTTT CASSLNPNEKLFF TRBJ1-4 TRBV6-6 - -
TGTGCCAGCAGTTTACACGGGACAGATACTCGCGAGCAGTACTTC CASSLHGTDTREQYF TRBJ2-7 TRBV27 TRBD1 many
TGTGCCAGCAGTTTAGCGCTCCAGAGTTTGGGCAATCAGCCCCAGCATTTT CASSLALQSLGNQPQHF TRBJ1-5 TRBV12-3/TRBV12-4 - medium-sized